This T cell receptor (beta chain) was recorded in a study of shared clonotypes between healthy human individuals. The overall study: The cohort had two women and a few men, ages 18 to 49. Study-wide findings and caveats: Sorted-subset sequencing was shown by rarefaction to be incomplete despite large depth. About 5% of naive CD4 clonotypes were shared across a few donors.

To note about this clone: Its cognate antigen is unknown.

CD45RO negativity and positive selection for CCR7 defined naive CD8 cells, a population that excluded terminally differentiated effector memory CD45RA+ cells. Those who donated were healthy HIV-negative adults, with no recent acute infections or vaccinations reported. Repertoires were generated with immunoSEQ multiplex PCR, while TCRdb's copy carries only in-frame clones and drops some. The sample has around 2,000,000 clones; just under 95% are singletons. V lost 2 bases, J lost 9 bases, and 12 bases lay in between. CDR3 length: 12 residues. In germline, CDR1 is GTSNPN, CDR2 SVGIG (reference sequence).

The TCR originated in a man between 18 and 35 years old in good health. The chain has TRBV30 and TRBJ2-3; D perhaps matches TRBD2 (7 bases). Sequencing input: naive CD8+ T cells sorted from blood. CDR3 in amino acids: CAWSPGGPTQYF. The CDR3 DNA sequence: TGTGCCTGGAGTCCCGGGGGGCCAACGCAGTATTTT.